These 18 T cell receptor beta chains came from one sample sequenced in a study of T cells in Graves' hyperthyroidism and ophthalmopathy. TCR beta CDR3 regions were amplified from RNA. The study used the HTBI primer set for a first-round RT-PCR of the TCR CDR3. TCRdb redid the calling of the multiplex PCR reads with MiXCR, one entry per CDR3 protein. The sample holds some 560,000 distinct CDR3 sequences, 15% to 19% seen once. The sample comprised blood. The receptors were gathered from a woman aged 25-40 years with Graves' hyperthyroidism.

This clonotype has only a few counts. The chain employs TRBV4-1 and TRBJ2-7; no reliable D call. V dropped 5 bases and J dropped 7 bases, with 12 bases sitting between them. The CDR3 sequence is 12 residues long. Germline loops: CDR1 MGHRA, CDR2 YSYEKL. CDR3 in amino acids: CASSTLVGEQYF. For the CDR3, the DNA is TGCGCCAGCAGCACACTGGTTGGGGAGCAGTACTTC.

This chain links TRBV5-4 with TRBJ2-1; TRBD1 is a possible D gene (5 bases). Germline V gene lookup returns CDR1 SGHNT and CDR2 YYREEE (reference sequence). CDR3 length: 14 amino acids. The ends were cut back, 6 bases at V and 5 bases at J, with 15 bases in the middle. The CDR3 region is CASTLPTANNEQFF. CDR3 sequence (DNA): TGTGCCAGCACCCTTCCGACAGCGAACAATGAGCAGTTCTTC.

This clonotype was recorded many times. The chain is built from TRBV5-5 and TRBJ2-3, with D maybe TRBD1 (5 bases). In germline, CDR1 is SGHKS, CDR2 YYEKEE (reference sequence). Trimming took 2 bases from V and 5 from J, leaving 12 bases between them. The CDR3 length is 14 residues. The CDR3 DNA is TGTGCCAGCAGCTTTTATCAGGGAAGAGATACGCAGTATTTT. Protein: CASSFYQGRDTQYF.

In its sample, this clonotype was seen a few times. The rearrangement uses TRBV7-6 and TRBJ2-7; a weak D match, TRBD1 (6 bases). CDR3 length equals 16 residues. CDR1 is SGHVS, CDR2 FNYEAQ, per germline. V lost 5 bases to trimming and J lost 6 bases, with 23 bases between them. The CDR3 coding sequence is TGTGCCAGCAGCCCGGTTAGGGGCCAGGGGTGGCGCGAGCAGTACTTC. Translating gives CASSPVRGQGWREQYF.

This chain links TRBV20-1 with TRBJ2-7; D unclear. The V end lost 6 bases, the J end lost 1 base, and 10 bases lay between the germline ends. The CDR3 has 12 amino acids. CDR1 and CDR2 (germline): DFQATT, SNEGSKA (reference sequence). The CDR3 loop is CSAKPISYEQYF. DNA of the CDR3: TGCAGTGCAAAACCAATATCCTACGAGCAGTACTTC.

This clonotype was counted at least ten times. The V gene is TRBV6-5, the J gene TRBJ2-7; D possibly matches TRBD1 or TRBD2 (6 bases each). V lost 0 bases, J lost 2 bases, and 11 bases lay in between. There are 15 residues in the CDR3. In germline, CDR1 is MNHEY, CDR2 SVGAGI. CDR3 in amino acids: CASSYSGGGTYEQYF. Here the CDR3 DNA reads TGTGCCAGCAGTTACTCCGGGGGCGGAACCTACGAGCAGTACTTC.

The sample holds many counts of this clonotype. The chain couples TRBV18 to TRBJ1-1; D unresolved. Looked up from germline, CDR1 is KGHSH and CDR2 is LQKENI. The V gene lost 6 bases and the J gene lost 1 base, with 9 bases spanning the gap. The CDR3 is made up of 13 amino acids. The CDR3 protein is CASSDAENTEAFF. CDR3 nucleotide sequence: TGTGCCAGCTCCGACGCGGAGAACACTGAAGCTTTCTTT.

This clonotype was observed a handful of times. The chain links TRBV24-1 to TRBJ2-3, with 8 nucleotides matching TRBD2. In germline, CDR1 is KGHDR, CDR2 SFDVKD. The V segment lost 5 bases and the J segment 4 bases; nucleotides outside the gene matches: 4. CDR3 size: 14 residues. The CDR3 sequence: CATSVAGGSDTQYF. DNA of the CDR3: TGTGCCACCAGTGTGGCGGGAGGATCAGATACGCAGTATTTT.

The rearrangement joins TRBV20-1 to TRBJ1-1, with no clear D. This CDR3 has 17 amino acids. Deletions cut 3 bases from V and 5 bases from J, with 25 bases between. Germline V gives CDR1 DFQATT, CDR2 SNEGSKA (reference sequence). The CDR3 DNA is TGCAGTGCTAGCGCCCGGGAATTGGGCGAATCGAAAACTGAAGCTTTCTTT. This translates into CSASARELGESKTEAFF.

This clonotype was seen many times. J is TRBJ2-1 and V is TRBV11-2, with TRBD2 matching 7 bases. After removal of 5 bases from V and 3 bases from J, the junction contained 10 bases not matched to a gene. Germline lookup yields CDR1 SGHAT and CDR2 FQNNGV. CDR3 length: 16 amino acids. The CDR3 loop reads CASSPRLAALYNEQFF. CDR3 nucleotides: TGTGCCAGCAGCCCCCGCCTAGCGGCCCTCTACAATGAGCAGTTCTTC. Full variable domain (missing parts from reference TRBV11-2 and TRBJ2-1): EAGVAQSPRYKIIEKRQSVAFWCNPISGHATLYWYQQILGQGPKLLIQFQNNGVVDDSQLPKDRFSAERLKGVDSTLKIQPAKLEDSAVYLCASSPRLAALYNEQFFGPGTRLTVL.

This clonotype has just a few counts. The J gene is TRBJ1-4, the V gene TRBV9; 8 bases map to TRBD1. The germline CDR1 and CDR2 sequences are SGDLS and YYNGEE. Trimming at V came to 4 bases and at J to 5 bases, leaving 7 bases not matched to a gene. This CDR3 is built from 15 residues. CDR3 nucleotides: TGTGCCAGCAGCACAGGGGGTGTAGAAAATGAAAAACTGTTTTTT. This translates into CASSTGGVENEKLFF.

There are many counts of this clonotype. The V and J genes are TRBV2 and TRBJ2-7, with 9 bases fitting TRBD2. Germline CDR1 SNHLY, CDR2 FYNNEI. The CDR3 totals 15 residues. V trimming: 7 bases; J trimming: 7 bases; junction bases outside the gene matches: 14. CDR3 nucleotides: TGTGCCAGCAACGCCTTAGCGGGAGCGCCAAGAGAGCAGTACTTC. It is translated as CASNALAGAPREQYF.

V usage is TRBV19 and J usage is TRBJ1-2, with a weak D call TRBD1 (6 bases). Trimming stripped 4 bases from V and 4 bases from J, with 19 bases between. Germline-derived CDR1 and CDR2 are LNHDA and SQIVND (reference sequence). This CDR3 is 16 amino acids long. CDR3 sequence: CASSKSRDNLSYGYTF. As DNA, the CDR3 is TGTGCCAGTAGTAAAAGCCGGGACAACTTGAGCTATGGCTACACCTTC. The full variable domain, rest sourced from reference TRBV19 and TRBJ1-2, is DGGITQSPKYLFRKEGQNVTLSCEQNLNHDAMYWYRQDPGQGLRLIYYSQIVNDFQKGDIAEGYSVSREKKESFPLTVTSAQKNPTAFYLCASSKSRDNLSYGYTFGSGTRLTVV.

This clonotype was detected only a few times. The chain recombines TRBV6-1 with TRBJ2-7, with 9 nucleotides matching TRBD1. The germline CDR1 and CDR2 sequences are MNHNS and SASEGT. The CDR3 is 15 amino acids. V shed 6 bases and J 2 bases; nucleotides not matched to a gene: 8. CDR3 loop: CASSGGQGRTYEQYF. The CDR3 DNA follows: TGTGCCAGCAGCGGGGGACAGGGACGAACCTACGAGCAGTACTTC.

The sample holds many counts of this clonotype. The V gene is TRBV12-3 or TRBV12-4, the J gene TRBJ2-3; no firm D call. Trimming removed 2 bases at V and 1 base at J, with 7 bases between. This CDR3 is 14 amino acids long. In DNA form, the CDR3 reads TGTGCCAGCAGTTTAATGGCTGGCACAGATACGCAGTATTTT. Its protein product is CASSLMAGTDTQYF.

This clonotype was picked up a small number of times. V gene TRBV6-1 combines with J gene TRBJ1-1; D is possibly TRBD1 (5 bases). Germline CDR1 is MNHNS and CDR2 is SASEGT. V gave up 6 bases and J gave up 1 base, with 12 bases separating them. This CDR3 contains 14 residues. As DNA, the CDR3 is TGTGCCAGCAGCGCGAGGGACGAGAACACTGAAGCTTTCTTT. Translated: CASSARDENTEAFF.

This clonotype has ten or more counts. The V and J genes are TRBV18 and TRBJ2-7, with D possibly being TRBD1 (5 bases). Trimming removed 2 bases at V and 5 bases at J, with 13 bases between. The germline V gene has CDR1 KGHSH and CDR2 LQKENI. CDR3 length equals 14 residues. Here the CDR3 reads CASSPSSTGNEQYF. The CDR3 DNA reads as TGTGCCAGCTCACCATCGTCTACAGGCAACGAGCAGTACTTC.

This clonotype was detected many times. CDR3 DNA: TGTGCCAGCAGCTCCCGGACTAGCGGGAGGGGCAATGAGCAGTTCTTC. This gives the protein CASSSRTSGRGNEQFF. The chain couples TRBV11-2 to TRBJ2-1; 15 bases match TRBD2. The junction had 4 bases not matched to a gene; V was cut back by 4 bases and J by 6 bases. The CDR3 has 16 residues. Per germline, CDR1 SGHAT and CDR2 FQNNGV. The variable domain in full, completed from reference TRBV11-2 and TRBJ2-1, reads EAGVAQSPRYKIIEKRQSVAFWCNPISGHATLYWYQQILGQGPKLLIQFQNNGVVDDSQLPKDRFSAERLKGVDSTLKIQPAKLEDSAVYLCASSSRTSGRGNEQFFGPGTRLTVL.